This TCR beta chain originates from a study of T-cell reconstitution after alpha-beta-depleted transplantation in children (dated by TCRdb to about 2016). Looking at the study overall: Using TCR repertoire profiling, the study quantitatively followed how T-cell immune reconstitution unfolded in children after TCRalphabeta/CD19-depleted allogeneic hematopoietic cell transplantation. The paper's findings and limits, for the study overall: About two months after transplant, the apparently early recovery of alphabetaT-cell counts reportedly depended on just several hundred clones that had expanded rapidly and came from non-depleted graft cells. In some patients, the high TCRbeta diversity seen at day 60 was put down to recipient T cells and intrathymic progenitors that had survived conditioning. Over the following months the frequencies of hyperexpanded clones went down, and after one year T-cell counts and TCRbeta diversity were mostly credited to newly produced T cells.

Libraries were constructed by PCR. The run used an Illumina HiSeq 2500. To normalize quantification of the TCRbeta repertoire, the TCR libraries were built with molecular barcoding that relied on unique molecular identifiers. The public sequencing data were trimmed at Q25 with fastp and processed into clonotypes with MiXCR by TCRdb, which kept only in-frame beta chains. Identical CDR3 proteins give one entry, which carries the most common genes and DNA. This sample is represented by hundreds of thousands of distinct CDR3 sequences; roughly 14% of them were singletons. Around 0.76% of the sample rests with the top ten. Reading from cysteine to phenylalanine, the CDR3 counts 12 amino acids. Only CDR3 DNA remains: 36 bases, in frame from the first base. CDR1 and CDR2, looked up from the germline V gene (reference sequence), are DFQATT and SNEGSKA. The junction carries 12 bases between V and J, which are trimmed by 3 bases and 7 bases respectively.

This clonotype was counted at least ten times. Its antigen has not been determined. No base quality values were provided; no much bigger clone lies one nucleotide off. The intended sense of this specimen's treatment or condition label: allogeneic hematopoietic cell transplantation with graft depleted of TCRalphabeta T cells and CD19 B cells. Transplant recipients were children who received TCRalphabeta/CD19-depleted allogeneic hematopoietic cell grafts. This TCR derives from a girl between 2 and 10 years old with congenital amegakaryocytic thrombocytopenia, due to receive a stem cell transplant. The V and J segments used are TRBV20-1 and TRBJ2-5; the D gene is perhaps TRBD1, on 5 matching bases. The sample here was PBMCs, taken before TCRalphabeta/CD19-depleted stem cell transplant. The CDR3 region: CSASLRRGTQYF. The base sequence is TGCAGTGCTAGCCTTCGTAGGGGGACCCAGTACTTC.